The rows below give T cell receptor beta chains drawn from one sample of a study of blood T cell repertoires in COVID-19. Profiled with immunoSEQ multiplex PCR; TCRdb holds only in-frame clones, not every one. The data contain under 350,000 clones, 80% to 90% of them singletons. Sequenced: peripheral blood. The origin of the receptors is a woman aged 70-85 years with acute or convalescent COVID-19. CDR3s include the opening cysteine and the closing phenylalanine or tryptophan. A D gene is named only where the DNA matches it firmly. Clone size, where shown, is once, few, many, or a class for clones that have expanded.

j_call	clone_size	v_call	d_call	cdr3_aa	cdr3_nt
TRBJ1-4	-	TRBV18	-	CASSPRGEEKLFF	TGTGCCAGCTCACCCCGCGGGGAGGAAAAACTGTTTTTT
TRBJ2-1	-	TRBV5-5	-	CASSLVAATTYNEQFF	TGTGCCAGCAGCTTGGTAGCGGCCACTACCTACAATGAGCAGTTCTTC
TRBJ1-1	-	TRBV20-1	-	CSASPQGEAFF	TGCAGTGCCTCCCCCCAGGGTGAAGCTTTCTTT
TRBJ1-1	once	TRBV27	TRBD1	CASSARVLRDRGTEAFF	TGTGCCAGCAGTGCCAGGGTACTCAGGGACAGGGGGACTGAAGCTTTCTTT
TRBJ2-5	-	TRBV3-1/TRBV3-2	TRBD2	CASKRRSGGETQYF	TGTGCCAGCAAAAGGAGGAGCGGGGGGGAGACCCAGTACTTC
TRBJ1-2	once	TRBV11-2	-	CASSPLQGMLFGGYTF	TGTGCCAGCAGCCCCCTACAGGGCATGCTGTTCGGTGGCTACACCTTC
TRBJ2-6	-	TRBV5-1	TRBD1	CASSWGTVVSGANVLTF	TGCGCCAGCAGCTGGGGGACAGTGGTCTCTGGGGCCAACGTCCTGACTTTC
TRBJ1-4	-	TRBV2	-	CASSAPGQLKKLFF	TGTGCCAGCAGTGCCCCCGGACAGTTGAAGAAACTGTTTTTT
TRBJ1-2	-	TRBV2	TRBD1	CASTGTGGAYGYTF	TGTGCCAGCACCGGGACAGGGGGCGCCTATGGCTACACCTTC
TRBJ2-3	-	TRBV5-6	-	CASSWGPGILQGDTQYF	TGTGCCAGCAGCTGGGGCCCCGGGATCTTACAGGGAGATACGCAGTATTTT
TRBJ1-2	-	TRBV29-1	TRBD1	CSATGGRQNGYTF	TGCAGCGCCACAGGGGGCAGACAGAATGGCTACACCTTC
TRBJ2-3	-	TRBV6-1	-	CASSEALRGTQYF	TGTGCCAGCAGTGAAGCGCTTCGGGGTACGCAGTATTTT
TRBJ1-2	-	TRBV19	TRBD1	CASSDRQGGAYGYTF	TGTGCCAGTAGCGACAGACAGGGGGGGGCCTATGGCTACACCTTC
TRBJ2-1	-	TRBV5-1	TRBD2	CASSIPSGEYNEQFF	TGCGCCAGCAGCATACCTAGCGGGGAATACAATGAGCAGTTCTTC
TRBJ2-5	few	TRBV28	-	CASSFWTGHQETQYF	TGTGCCAGCAGTTTTTGGACCGGACATCAAGAGACCCAGTACTTC
TRBJ2-2	-	TRBV28	-	CASRGLGTGELFF	TGTGCCAGCAGGGGGCTTGGCACCGGGGAGCTGTTTTTT
TRBJ1-2	-	TRBV18	TRBD1	CASSPGQGPYTGYTF	TGTGCCAGCTCACCGGGACAGGGTCCATATACAGGCTACACCTTC
TRBJ2-2	once	TRBV19	-	CASRSFTGSLPNTGELFF	TGTGCCAGTAGAAGTTTTACAGGGTCCCTTCCGAACACCGGGGAGCTGTTTTTT
TRBJ1-2	-	TRBV18	-	CASSPRQDPIYGYTF	TGTGCCAGCTCACCCCGACAGGATCCGATCTATGGCTACACCTTC
TRBJ2-1	-	TRBV12-3/TRBV12-4	-	CASSSTTVGEQFF	TGTGCCAGCAGTTCAACGACTGTCGGTGAGCAGTTCTTC
TRBJ2-3	-	TRBV18	-	CASSPSATGTDTQYF	TGTGCCAGCTCACCATCCGCTACAGGGACAGATACGCAGTATTTT
TRBJ1-2	-	TRBV20-1	-	CSAGPGWGYTF	TGCAGTGCTGGTCCAGGGTGGGGCTACACCTTC
TRBJ1-1	-	TRBV9	-	CASSVSGLQNTEAFF	TGTGCCAGCAGCGTTTCAGGGCTCCAGAACACTGAAGCTTTCTTT
TRBJ1-5	-	TRBV5-1	-	CASSSLQGSNQPQHF	TGCGCCAGCAGCTCCCTACAGGGTAGCAATCAGCCCCAGCATTTT
TRBJ1-2	few	TRBV5-8	TRBD1	CASSLTGQGFGYTF	TGTGCCAGCAGCTTGACCGGACAGGGATTTGGCTACACCTTC
TRBJ2-7	-	TRBV10-3	-	CAISEHRADDEQYF	TGTGCCATCAGTGAGCACAGGGCCGATGACGAGCAGTACTTC
TRBJ2-5	few	TRBV29-1	TRBD1	CSGKGQGRQTQYF	TGCAGCGGGAAGGGACAGGGGAGGCAGACCCAGTACTTC
TRBJ1-1	-	TRBV6-5	TRBD1	CASSYGRGRGAFF	TGTGCCAGCAGTTACGGCAGGGGGCGCGGAGCTTTCTTT
TRBJ1-1	-	TRBV3-1/TRBV3-2	-	CASSQDGSRDRLTEAFF	TGTGCCAGCAGCCAAGATGGGTCGCGGGACCGACTCACTGAAGCTTTCTTT
TRBJ1-1	once	TRBV5-1	-	CASSLVVREDTEAFF	TGCGCCAGCAGCTTGGTGGTCAGAGAGGACACTGAAGCTTTCTTT
TRBJ2-1	-	TRBV9	TRBD2	CASSPRGGGGTDEQFF	TGTGCCAGCAGCCCTAGGGGCGGGGGTGGTACTGATGAGCAGTTCTTC
TRBJ2-2	-	TRBV9	TRBD2	CASSVRLAVNTGELFF	TGTGCCAGCAGCGTTAGACTAGCGGTGAACACCGGGGAGCTGTTTTTT
TRBJ2-5	-	TRBV29-1	TRBD1	CSVRGDRGFQETQYF	TGCAGCGTTAGAGGGGACAGAGGATTCCAAGAGACCCAGTACTTC
TRBJ2-7	-	TRBV7-9	-	CASIGTGEQYF	TGTGCCAGCATAGGCACGGGGGAGCAGTACTTC
TRBJ1-1	-	TRBV29-1	-	CSVSSGVGTEAFF	TGCAGCGTTTCCTCGGGGGTGGGCACTGAAGCTTTCTTT
TRBJ1-6	-	TRBV27	TRBD1	CASSLDRDSRNSPLHF	TGTGCCAGCAGTTTAGACCGGGACAGCCGAAATTCACCCCTCCACTTT
TRBJ2-7	-	TRBV6-2/TRBV6-3	TRBD2	CASSYTLAGVSYEQYF	TGTGCCAGCAGTTACACACTAGCGGGGGTGTCCTACGAGCAGTACTTC
TRBJ1-5	-	TRBV7-6	-	CASSEQPGSYQPQHF	TGTGCCAGCAGCGAACAGCCCGGCAGCTATCAGCCCCAGCATTTT
TRBJ1-1	-	TRBV2	-	CASTLGILRQSSEAFF	TGTGCCAGCACCCTTGGCATCCTACGACAGTCTTCTGAAGCTTTCTTT
TRBJ1-2	-	TRBV3-1/TRBV3-2	-	CASSQDKGQRYRYTF	TGTGCCAGCAGCCAAGATAAAGGACAGCGGTATCGATACACCTTC
TRBJ1-6	-	TRBV5-4	-	CASSLQGPSGPLHF	TGTGCCAGCAGCTTGCAGGGTCCAAGTGGACCCCTCCACTTT
TRBJ1-6	-	TRBV3-1/TRBV3-2	-	CASSQSRESPLHF	TGTGCCAGCAGCCAGTCCAGGGAATCACCCCTCCACTTT
TRBJ2-1	few	TRBV6-5	TRBD1	CASRSPPTGVVQQFF	TGTGCCAGCAGATCCCCACCGACAGGGGTGGTTCAGCAGTTCTTC
TRBJ1-1	-	TRBV7-2	-	CASSFGGRFTEAFF	TGTGCCAGCAGCTTCGGGGGGAGGTTCACTGAAGCTTTCTTT
TRBJ2-1	-	TRBV24-1	TRBD2	CATSDFLAGGNEQFF	TGTGCCACCAGTGATTTCCTAGCGGGGGGCAATGAGCAGTTCTTC
TRBJ2-1	-	TRBV9	-	CASSPIGAGNNEQFF	TGTGCCAGCAGCCCTATTGGGGCAGGGAACAATGAGCAGTTCTTC
TRBJ2-2	-	TRBV11-2	-	CASSLSGTGELFF	TGTGCCAGCAGCTTATCCGGCACCGGGGAGCTGTTTTTT
TRBJ1-2	-	TRBV6-5	TRBD1	CASTSRDRANYGYTF	TGTGCCAGCACCTCCCGAGACAGGGCTAACTATGGCTACACCTTC
TRBJ2-5	-	TRBV5-1	-	CASREQLGARWETQYF	TGCGCCAGCAGGGAGCAGTTGGGGGCAAGGTGGGAGACCCAGTACTTC
TRBJ1-6	-	TRBV15	-	CATKAGRVDSRPLHF	TGTGCCACCAAGGCCGGCAGGGTGGATTCGAGACCCCTCCACTTT
TRBJ1-2	-	TRBV29-1	-	CSVPPNQNRLYGYTF	TGCAGCGTCCCCCCGAACCAGAACCGCCTCTATGGCTACACCTTC
TRBJ1-1	-	TRBV29-1	TRBD1	CSVWGDRPNTEAFF	TGCAGCGTATGGGGGGACAGGCCGAACACTGAAGCTTTCTTT
TRBJ1-6	-	TRBV11-2	-	CASSLSRGSRGYNSPLHF	TGTGCCAGCAGCTTAAGTCGGGGGTCCCGGGGATATAATTCACCCCTCCACTTT
TRBJ1-6	-	TRBV30	-	CAWTGRQGRSPLHF	TGTGCCTGGACTGGGAGGCAGGGTAGATCACCCCTCCACTTT
TRBJ1-4	-	TRBV5-1	-	CASSRDTDGVKLFF	TGCGCCAGCAGCAGGGACACAGACGGGGTAAAACTGTTTTTT